The next 10 T cell receptor beta chains were all read from a single sample in a study of shared clonotypes between healthy human individuals. Naive CD8 cells lacked CD45RO and underwent positive selection for CCR7, leaving out terminally differentiated effector memory CD45RA+ cells. Here immunoSEQ multiplex PCR was the method, and the copy in TCRdb shows in-frame clones only, minus some. The sample has around 2.1 million clones; about 92% are singletons. The material sequenced was naive CD8+ T cells from PBMCs. These receptors originate from a young man in good health. Some clones in this sample may be carry-over from other donors' samples.

The CDR3 DNA reads TGTGCCAGAACGTCGCTGGGGGGCAGGGACTACGAGCAGTACTTC. Its protein is CARTSLGGRDYEQYF. V usage is TRBV5-3 and J usage is TRBJ2-7; the D gene could be TRBD1 or TRBD2 (6 bases each). TRBV5-3 is an open reading frame, and its role is uncertain. The CDR3 is 15 amino acids. The V and J ends lost 6 bases and 3 bases respectively, with 19 bases between them.

As to this clone: This same CDR3 is encoded by further DNA sequences in the sample. The V gene is TRBV28, the J gene TRBJ2-7; D is uncertain. The germline CDR1 and CDR2 sequences are MDHEN and SYDVKM. V shed 5 bases and J shed 1 base, with 3 bases lying between them. The CDR3 has 11 residues. The CDR3 here is CASSHSYEQYF. CDR3 in DNA: TGTGCCAGCAGTCATTCCTACGAGCAGTACTTC.

The chain employs TRBV9 and TRBJ1-2; tentative D call: TRBD1 (6 bases). Between the trimmed V and J ends, which lost 4 bases and 4 bases, there was a span of 17 bases. In germline, CDR1 is SGDLS, CDR2 YYNGEE. The CDR3 length is 15 residues. In nucleotides, the CDR3 is TGTGCCAGCAGCTCGGACAGCGGACATGGCTATGGCTACACCTTC. Translated, it gives CASSSDSGHGYGYTF. The full variable domain, completed using reference TRBV9 and TRBJ1-2, is DSGVTQTPKHLITATGQRVTLRCSPRSGDLSVYWYQQSLDQGLQFLIQYYNGEERAKGNILERFSAQQFPDLHSELNLSSLELGDSALYFCASSSDSGHGYGYTFGSGTRLTVV.

The V gene is TRBV4-1, the J gene TRBJ1-1; maybe TRBD1 (5 bases). Germline V gene sequence: CDR1 MGHRA, CDR2 YSYEKL. This CDR3 is 17 amino acids long. V was pared by 2 bases and J by 2 bases, with 18 bases between. CDR3 loop: CASSQRIGGLLNTEAFF. CDR3 nucleotides: TGCGCCAGCAGCCAAAGGATCGGGGGACTGCTTAACACTGAAGCTTTCTTT.

The chain joins TRBV11-2 to TRBJ1-3; 9 positions match TRBD1. The germline V gene has CDR1 SGHAT and CDR2 FQNNGV. V was pared by 5 bases and J by 4 bases, with 9 bases of the junction left unmatched. CDR3 length equals 16 residues. The chain's CDR3 is CASSHRDRASGNTIYF. CDR3 nucleotide sequence: TGTGCCAGCAGCCACCGGGACAGGGCGTCCGGAAACACCATATATTTT.

This sequence joins TRBV19 and TRBJ2-3, with D tentatively TRBD1 or TRBD2 (5 bases each). This CDR3 has 17 residues. Germline CDR1 and CDR2: LNHDA and SQIVND (reference sequence). The V end lost 3 bases, the J end lost 0 bases, and 16 bases lay between the germline ends. CDR3 region: CASSILNRDGSTDTQYF. The CDR3 DNA follows: TGTGCCAGTAGTATCCTTAACCGGGACGGCAGCACAGATACGCAGTATTTT.

The chain links TRBV21-1 to TRBJ1-5; the table's D call, TRBD1, has no DNA check behind it. TRBV21-1 is a pseudogene segment. This CDR3 has 15 amino acids. CDR3 sequence: CASSKGQAGNQPQHF. CDR3 nucleotide sequence: TGTGCCAGCAGCAAAGGACAGGCGGGCAATCAGCCCCAGCATTTT.

The chain combines TRBV4-3 with TRBJ2-6; D is unresolved. Germline V CDR1 and CDR2: LGHNA, YSLEER. There are 20 residues in the CDR3. The V and J ends lost 4 bases and 0 bases respectively, with 22 bases between them. Here the CDR3 reads CASSLAVTRTFYSGANVLTF. CDR3 nucleotide sequence: TGCGCCAGCAGCCTGGCTGTGACCAGGACCTTCTACTCTGGGGCCAACGTCCTGACTTTC.

The chain joins TRBV29-1 to TRBJ2-5; TRBD1 matches at 9 bases. The J call could be wrong; TRBJ2-7 is a better fit for the DNA end. The CDR3 has 14 amino acids. Germline V gives CDR1 SQVTM, CDR2 ANQGSEA. The CDR3 loop reads CSVRSGTGSYEQYF. The CDR3 DNA follows: TGCAGCGTACGGTCCGGGACAGGGTCCTACGAGCAGTACTTC.

Points on this clone: This sample also contains other DNA sequences that code for the same CDR3. The rearrangement uses TRBV4-3 and TRBJ1-4; TRBD1 aligns across 9 bases. The CDR3 contains 15 residues. V lost 3 bases to trimming and J lost 4 bases; unmatched junction nucleotides: 3. The germline V gene encodes CDR1 LGHNA and CDR2 YSLEER. The CDR3, as DNA: TGCGCCAGCAGCCAGGGGACAGGGAGTAATGAAAAACTGTTTTTT. This codes for CASSQGTGSNEKLFF.